This T cell receptor beta chain was obtained from a study of cytomegalovirus exposure and HLA in healthy donors. Background on the study: The 90 to 150 validation repertoires matched the 666 first-cohort repertoires in platform, a later analysis reported. Study observations and caveats: The classifier was said to identify cytomegalovirus status with high specificity and sensitivity. Most TCR sequences proved rare, with some public TCRs found in many donors. Some TCR beta chains (about 180 of them) were listed as cytomegalovirus-associated.

This CDR3 has 15 residues. Germline V gives CDR1 SGHTA, CDR2 FQGNSA. A word on this clone: Its target is not known. Compared with germline, one end of the junction differs, possibly owing to a read error.

Sequencing was performed with immunoSEQ multiplex PCR; in TCRdb, only in-frame clones are kept and a portion is missing. The sample yields around 62,000 clones, around 89% seen once. The rearrangement joins TRBV7-2 to TRBJ2-7, with D maybe TRBD2 (7 bases). The sequenced sample was PBMCs. The receptor was isolated from a woman younger than 35 in good health and CMV-seronegative. The CDR3 nucleotides are TGTGCCAGCAGCTTAGGGGGGGGGCGCTCCCACGAGCAGTACTTC. Translated: CASSLGGGRSHEQYF.